The rows below give T cell receptor beta chains drawn from one sample of a study of metastatic and nonmetastatic thyroid tumors. MiXCR reprocessed the PCR reads for TCRdb. Here the sample spans around 31,000 clones, about 15% being singletons. The specimen was blood. These receptor sequences come from a male donor with papillary thyroid cancer or a benign thyroid nodule (not recorded which). Some clones in this sample may be carry-over from other donors' samples. CDR3s leave out the opening cysteine and the closing phenylalanine or tryptophan.

j_call cdr3_length v_call cdr3_aa
TRBJ2-7 12 TRBV11-2 ASSVGQGRYEQY
TRBJ1-1 12 TRBV27 ASSLRWPNTEAF
TRBJ2-7 10 TRBV20-1 SAPSEAGEQY
TRBJ2-1 11 TRBV20-1 SATSWGGDEQF
TRBJ2-2 10 TRBV19 ASSNLGGELF
TRBJ1-2 9 TRBV3-1 ASSQEYGYT
TRBJ1-2 13 TRBV6-2/TRBV6-3 ASSEHTGGLYGYT
TRBJ2-5 15 TRBV4-1 ASSHIAKGTIQETQY
TRBJ2-3 14 TRBV7-9 ASSIGLVASTDTQY
TRBJ2-7 12 TRBV5-4 ASSFPGASYEQY
TRBJ2-7 11 TRBV10-1 ASSELATSEQY
TRBJ1-6 9 TRBV6-1 ASSLNSPLH
TRBJ2-7 12 TRBV11-2 ASSPARTSYEQY
TRBJ1-5 13 TRBV19 ASTPPNVANQPQH
TRBJ1-1 13 TRBV27 ASSLSPSPGTEAF
TRBJ2-5 12 TRBV12-3/TRBV12-4 ASSLRRRQETQY
TRBJ1-6 13 TRBV2 ASSEMRGNGSPLH
TRBJ1-2 13 TRBV2 ASSEAAQGGYGYT
TRBJ2-1 14 TRBV11-2 ASSFLGLAGSDEQF
TRBJ1-2 14 TRBV24-1 ATSDPGTGERGGYT